This entry concerns a single TCR beta chain. Its binding antigen is unknown. There are no base qualities to consult, and no much larger clone falls within one base. The time point label for this specimen denotes: baseline before first vaccination. Samples from vaccinated people were obtained from the UK trials COV001 and COV002, which included a single-blind randomized controlled phase 2/3 trial of AZD1222 (ChAdOx1 nCoV-19) in healthy adults. Trial participant PBMC samples were collected at day 0 and day 28 after the second dose for TCRbeta chain sequencing. The germline V gene (reference sequence) supplies CDR1 LGHDT and CDR2 YNNKEL. The V and J ends are trimmed by 4 bases and 0 bases, leaving 6 bases between them. The CDR3 runs 14 amino acids, cysteine and phenylalanine included. Only the CDR3 part of the read is kept: 42 bases, read in frame from the first base. The CDR3 regions of human TCRbeta chains were subjected to immunosequencing. For the original study's pipeline: Repertoire TCRs were matched against a reference library of SARS-CoV-2-specific TCRs generated with the MIRA antigen-specificity platform. Breadth was defined as the fraction of unique TCRs that were SARS-CoV-2-associated. Depth was defined as the fraction of total T cells that were SARS-CoV-2-associated. Using the MIRA data, each spike-specific TCR was mapped to the spike region that the TCR reacts to and placed in a CD4 or CD8 class. Log10-transformed breadth and depth values were compared by one-way ANOVA with Sidak's multiple comparisons tests. The source is immuneACCESS, and TCRdb retained only in-frame sequences with V and J called. Part of the clones is not carried over; for the studies checked, unresolved V genes explain less than half of this, and the remainder is unexplained. V, J and clone size derive from that table, while D and trimming were established from the DNA sequence. The sample has 140,000 or so clones on record, about nine tenths of them singletons. 4.7% of the sample rests with the top ten.

The record originates from a study of T cell responses to AZD1222 COVID-19 vaccine (dated by TCRdb to the early 2020s). Background on the whole study: AZD1222 recipients whose second dose came at about 4 weeks and those whose second dose came at about 12 weeks were combined into one group, since spike-specific TCR depth and breadth did not differ between the two schedules. Trial participants were enrolled by age into 18-55, 56-69 and 70-plus year subgroups, with about 150, 27 and 61 TCR-sequenced participants respectively. TCR sequencing was performed for about 250 trial participants, of whom roughly 200 were given two doses of AZD1222 and 26 were given two doses of MenACWY control vaccine.

Study-wide findings and limitations: Epitopes outside the regions mutated in the B.1.351 and B.1.1.7 variants were reportedly recognized by nearly half of the unique spike-specific TCRs. Because no samples from the day 14 peak response were available, repertoires could be characterized only after the peak T cell response. Only five or six AZD1222 recipients were SARS-CoV-2 seropositive at baseline, limiting conclusions about previously exposed vaccinees. The 56-69-year group was small, and its depth increase did not reach significance, likely because of low power. CD4 TCRs associated with the vaccine covered the entire spike protein, and the dominant responses were in regions 160-218 and 743-854. Most participants were white British and females outnumbered males, and the authors suggested that clonal diversity may have been underestimated. After two AZD1222 doses, both the breadth and the depth of spike-specific TCRs were significantly higher than at day 0 and than in MenACWY recipients.

The V and J genes are TRBV3-1 (or the pseudogene TRBV3-2) and TRBJ1-4; the D gene is perhaps TRBD1, from 5 matching bases. The sequences come from peripheral blood, collected on day 0 of AZD1222 vaccination. This TCR was recovered from an adult in good health. CDR3 loop: CASSRRATNEKLFF. The DNA reads as follows: TGTGCCAGCAGCCGCAGGGCAACTAATGAAAAACTGTTTTTT.